Sequencing of this TCR beta chain was carried out in a study of regulatory T cells in long-lasting Graves disease. Study observations and caveats: Preferential use of TRBV28, TRBJ1-2 and TRBJ2-5 was seen in persistent disease. It was peripheral blood alone, not thyroid tissue, that was studied.

The time point: persistent/refractory GD, antithyroid drugs over 5 years with positive TRAb. The authors made the TCR library using RNA they extracted from PBMCs. Sequencing libraries for TCR beta were prepared with iRepertoire HTBI primers and Arm-PCR of CDR3 regions. In the study's own analysis: The samples yielded 55 to 75 TRBV and some 15 TRBJ segments. TCRdb processed the multiplex PCR reads anew with MiXCR; each CDR3 protein has one entry. TCRdb's processing, not the authors' own work, is the source of the V and J calls. Of more than 650,000 distinct CDR3 sequences in the sample, around 30% were seen once. With 1 base clipped from V and 2 bases from J, the junction kept 2 bases outside the gene matches. This CDR3 is 15 amino acids long. Germline V gene lookup returns CDR1 LGHNT and CDR2 FRNRAP. This clonotype was detected a few times. Its matching antigen is unknown.

This clonotype was obtained from a female donor with Graves disease. This material consisted of peripheral blood mononuclear cells (PBMCs), taken when the disease was refractory, from a patient treated with antithyroid drugs. The chain has TRBV12-5 and TRBJ1-3; 7 bases align to TRBD1. CDR3 loop: CASGLGTGAGNTIYF. The CDR3 DNA is TGTGCTAGTGGTTTGGGGACAGGTGCTGGAAACACCATATATTTT.